The present entry profiles one T cell receptor (beta chain) with its context. As yet, its antigen is unknown. One end of the junction is discordant with germline, which a read error may explain. TCRdb passed the multiplex PCR reads through MiXCR, listing each CDR3 protein once. Seen here are 200,000 to 300,000 distinct CDR3 sequences, roughly 31% observed once, and the top ten hold over 0.95%. Samples came from axillary lymph nodes draining the breast cancer. The source of the sample is a study of breast tumors, draining lymph nodes, adjacent tissues. Study-level points and caveats: That most tumor T cells come from lymph nodes remained unproven. Luminal-like breast cancer showed significantly greater tumor-nontumor repertoire similarity than basal-like breast cancer did. The data were judged consistent with most tumor T cells coming from lymph node and expanding in tumor. Tumors had less TCR diversity than lymph nodes, more than nontumor tissue.

Germline V CDR1 and CDR2: SEHNR, FQNEAQ (reference sequence). The CDR3 covers 19 residues. The TCR was taken from a female donor with breast cancer. Some clones in this sample may be carry-over from other donors' samples. Sequenced sample: axillary lymph node tissue. The chain is built from TRBV7-9 and TRBJ2-7, with a possible D match to TRBD2 (5 bases). CDR3 amino acids: CASSLARLPLVGDHYERYF. CDR3 DNA: TGTGCCAGCAGCTTAGCTAGGTTACCGCTGGTGGGAGATCACTACGAGCGGTACTTC.